Presented here are 20 T cell receptor beta chains from one specimen sequenced in a study of shared clonotypes between healthy human individuals (dated by TCRdb to 2020 to 2021). CD8 naive samples were obtained by positive selection for CCR7 among CD45RO-negative cells, yielding a CD45RA+CCR7+ population from which TemRA cells were excluded. Library generation was performed with the immunoSEQ multiplex PCR assay. In TCRdb, the immuneACCESS table is reduced to in-frame sequences with V and J assigned. These tables do not hold every clone; where another copy was compared, an unresolved V gene accounts for under half, and the others remain unexplained. The table for this sample lists about 2,200,000 clones; 85% to 95% of them were counted only once. The leading ten clones occupy around 1.7% of the sample. The source material was naive CD8+ T cells from PBMCs. Per the publication, the cell subset or site label means: CD45RA+CCR7+. The receptor set was obtained from a man aged 18 to 29 in good health. Some clones in this sample may be carry-over from other donors' samples.

The chain combines TRBV30 with TRBJ1-1; D gene unclear. In germline, CDR1 is GTSNPN, CDR2 SVGIG (reference sequence). V was shortened by 8 bases and J by 5 bases, with 15 bases between the two germline ends. This CDR3 is 12 amino acids long. Here the CDR3 DNA reads TGTGCCCAGACCTTTCTGGTGACTGAAGCTTTCTTT. Translation: CAQTFLVTEAFF.

The CDR3 sequence: CASSSSGNSYNEQFF. The CDR3 DNA reads as TGTGCCAGCAGCTCTAGCGGGAACTCCTACAATGAGCAGTTCTTC. The V and J genes are TRBV11-2 and TRBJ2-1, with TRBD2 matching 9 bases. The CDR3 covers 15 residues. The J segment lost 0 bases and the V segment lost 4 bases, leaving 1 base of the junction unmatched. CDR1 is SGHAT and CDR2 is FQNNGV in the germline V gene.

J is TRBJ2-7 and V is TRBV11-2; TRBD1 matches 7 bases. This CDR3 is 15 amino acids long. Germline CDR1 is SGHAT and CDR2 is FQNNGV. Trimming took 0 bases from V and 6 from J; bases not matched to a gene: 8. CDR3 in amino acids: CASSLDLGQQLEQYF. The CDR3 region has the DNA TGTGCCAGCAGCTTAGATTTGGGACAGCAACTCGAGCAGTACTTC.

The chain carries TRBV28 and TRBJ2-3, with D possibly matching TRBD2 (6 bases). Trimming stripped 2 bases from V and 3 bases from J, with 18 bases between. Germline V CDR1 and CDR2: MDHEN, SYDVKM. This CDR3 has 17 amino acids. The DNA for the CDR3 is TGTGCCAGCAGTTTACTGGCGGGACTCACAAGGACAGATACGCAGTATTTT. Protein sequence: CASSLLAGLTRTDTQYF. Using reference TRBV28 and TRBJ2-3 for the parts outside the CDR3, the full variable domain is DVKVTQSSRYLVKRTGEKVFLECVQDMDHENMFWYRQDPGLGLRLIYFSYDVKMKEKGDIPEGYSVSREKKERFSLILESASTNQTSMYLCASSLLAGLTRTDTQYFGPGTRLTVL.

This sequence joins TRBV7-9 and TRBJ2-5, with 9 bases identical to TRBD2. There are 15 residues in the CDR3. V gave up 4 bases and J gave up 0 bases; unmatched junction bases: 3. The germline CDR1 and CDR2 sequences are SEHNR and FQNEAQ (reference sequence). CDR3 nucleotides: TGTGCCAGCAGCTCGCGGACTAGCGACCAAGAGACCCAGTACTTC. This gives the protein CASSSRTSDQETQYF.

J is TRBJ2-7 and V is TRBV13; TRBD2 agrees at 11 bases. The CDR3 contains 16 residues. J gave up 4 bases and V 5 bases, and 10 bases lay outside the gene matches. The V gene's germline CDR1 is PRHDT and CDR2 FYEKMQ (reference sequence). CDR3: CASSLMTSGTFYEQYF. The CDR3 DNA sequence: TGTGCCAGCAGCCTAATGACTAGCGGGACTTTTTACGAGCAGTACTTC.

The rearrangement links TRBV9 to TRBJ1-1, with D unclear. The CDR3 extends over 17 amino acids. V was trimmed by 4 bases and J by 1 base, leaving 20 bases between them. Germline CDR1 is SGDLS and CDR2 is YYNGEE. CDR3 in DNA: TGTGCCAGCAGCCCAGTGCTTATTGCGGGAAAGAACACTGAAGCTTTCTTT. Translation: CASSPVLIAGKNTEAFF.

DNA for the CDR3: TGTGCCAGCAGCCCTGGACAGAGGAACACTGAAGCTTTCTTT. This encodes CASSPGQRNTEAFF. V usage is TRBV9 and J usage is TRBJ1-1, with a possible D match to TRBD1 (6 bases). With 4 bases removed from V and 1 base from J, the gap between germline ends came to 11 bases. Germline V CDR1 and CDR2: SGDLS, YYNGEE. The CDR3 is 14 amino acids.

The V and J genes are TRBV27 and TRBJ2-7, with D possibly called TRBD1 or TRBD2 (5 bases each). With 10 bases removed from V and 2 bases from J, the gap between germline ends came to 27 bases. The germline CDR1 and CDR2 sequences are MNHEY and SMNVEV (reference sequence). The CDR3 consists of 17 residues. The CDR3 reads CATAPNFYEGLAYEQYF. For the CDR3, the DNA is TGTGCCACCGCCCCCAACTTTTACGAGGGGTTAGCCTACGAGCAGTACTTC.

This chain joins TRBV27 and TRBJ2-2; the D call may be TRBD1 or TRBD2 (5 bases each). The germline V and J ends were trimmed by 4 bases and 3 bases, with 15 bases remaining between them. The CDR3 totals 16 residues. CDR1 and CDR2 (germline): MNHEY, SMNVEV (reference sequence). The CDR3 coding sequence is TGTGCCAGCAGTTCGGTCGGGGCGGCAGACACCGGGGAGCTGTTTTTT. Translated: CASSSVGAADTGELFF.

V usage is TRBV7-2 and J usage is TRBJ2-5; possible D gene TRBD2, 7 bases. V gave up 1 base and J gave up 1 base, with 10 bases separating them. From germline, CDR1 is SGHTA and CDR2 FQGNSA. The CDR3 has 15 residues. CDR3 coding DNA: TGTGCCAGCAGCTTAGGGGGGGGCGTCCAAGAGACCCAGTACTTC. Translating gives CASSLGGGVQETQYF. The whole variable domain, remainder taken from reference TRBV7-2 and TRBJ2-5, is GAGVSQSPSNKVTEKGKDVELRCDPISGHTALYWYRQSLGQGLEFLIYFQGNSAPDKSGLPSDRFSAERTGGSVSTLTIQRTQQEDSAVYLCASSLGGGVQETQYFGPGTRLLVL.

The genes are TRBV6-5 and TRBJ1-1; the match to TRBD1 covers 8 bases. This CDR3 region has 13 residues. V trimming: 1 base; J trimming: 8 bases; junction bases outside the gene matches: 3. CDR1 MNHEY and CDR2 SVGAGI come from the germline V gene. DNA of the CDR3: TGTGCCAGCAGTTACTATGACAGGGGCGAAGCTTTCTTT. It encodes CASSYYDRGEAFF.

This clone appeared a single time. The rearrangement links TRBV4-1 to TRBJ2-7; D possibly corresponds to TRBD1 (5 bases). Germline V gene data show CDR1 as MGHRA and CDR2 as YSYEKL. V was trimmed by 2 bases and J by 3 bases, leaving 14 bases between them. This CDR3 has 15 amino acids. CDR3 DNA sequence: TGCGCCAGCAGCCAAACTCTCCAGGGTGGCTACGAGCAGTACTTC. Translation gives CASSQTLQGGYEQYF.

The chain links TRBV28 to TRBJ1-5; D is undetermined. Per the germline V gene, CDR1 is MDHEN and CDR2 is SYDVKM. The germline V and J ends were trimmed by 6 bases and 8 bases, with 20 bases remaining between them. The CDR3 is made up of 15 amino acids. CDR3 coding DNA: TGTGCCAGCAGCCCTAGGATGGCGGCGTCCGAGCCCCAGCATTTT. It yields the protein CASSPRMAASEPQHF.

The chain employs TRBV15 and TRBJ2-7, with a weak D call TRBD1 (5 bases). CDR3 length equals 15 residues. Germline V gene data show CDR1 as LNHNV and CDR2 as YYDKDF (reference sequence). Trimming stripped 3 bases from V and 0 bases from J, with 12 bases between. CDR3 bases: TGTGCCACCAGCAGGGAAGGGGCGCTCTCCTACGAGCAGTACTTC. It is translated as CATSREGALSYEQYF.

The chain recombines TRBV30 with TRBJ2-2; 11 positions match TRBD2. Per germline, CDR1 GTSNPN and CDR2 SVGIG (reference sequence). Trimming removed 4 bases from V and 0 bases from J; junction bases left unmatched: 7. The CDR3 is 17 residues long. CDR3 bases: TGTGCCTGGACCCCGGTACTAGCGGGAGCGAACACCGGGGAGCTGTTTTTT. Translation gives CAWTPVLAGANTGELFF. Together with reference TRBV30 and TRBJ2-2, the CDR3 gives the full variable domain: SQTIHQWPATLVQPVGSPLSLECTVEGTSNPNLYWYRQAAGRGLQLLFYSVGIGQISSEVPQNLSASRPQDRQFILSSKKLLLSDSGFYLCAWTPVLAGANTGELFFGEGSRLTVL.

The gene calls are TRBV19 and TRBJ2-2; D is perhaps TRBD1 or TRBD2 (5 bases each). Trimming left V 6 bases short and J 0 bases short, with 14 bases between. The CDR3 runs to 16 residues. Germline V lookup: CDR1 LNHDA, CDR2 SQIVND (reference sequence). This CDR3 is CASRPRDGANTGELFF. As DNA, the CDR3 is TGTGCCAGTAGACCTCGGGACGGAGCGAACACCGGGGAGCTGTTTTTT.

The chain uses TRBV7-9 and TRBJ1-1, with D unresolved. CDR1 SEHNR and CDR2 FQNEAQ come from the germline V gene (reference sequence). The CDR3 totals 14 residues. Trimming removed 7 bases at V and 1 base at J, with 13 bases between. The DNA for the CDR3 is TGTGCCAGCAACTCTGAGGAGAGGAACACTGAAGCTTTCTTT. This codes for CASNSEERNTEAFF.

The chain couples TRBV9 to TRBJ2-1; D is undetermined. CDR3 length equals 16 residues. V shed 0 bases and J shed 7 bases, with 17 bases lying between them. Germline CDR1 and CDR2: SGDLS and YYNGEE. In DNA, the CDR3 is TGTGCCAGCAGCGTAGATAGGACCAAATACTTTAATGAGCAGTTCTTC. Amino acids: CASSVDRTKYFNEQFF.

The chain links TRBV11-2 to TRBJ2-1; 7 nucleotides line up with TRBD1. CDR3 size: 14 residues. Trimming removed 5 bases from V and 5 bases from J; junction bases left unmatched: 6. CDR1 is SGHAT, CDR2 FQNNGV, per germline. CDR3 nucleotide sequence: TGTGCCAGCAGCCACGACAGGGCCAACAATGAGCAGTTCTTC. It is translated as CASSHDRANNEQFF.